This T cell receptor (beta chain) was documented in a study of somatic mutations in cytotoxic T cells in rheumatoid arthritis. At the level of the study: Sorted by flow to nearly 100% purity were some V beta antibody-stained T-cell populations, including V beta1+ cells sequenced for TCRB. Points from the study as a whole: A single CD8+ clone exceeded 20% of CD8+ cells in about an eighth of the 65 patients.

Positive magnetic bead selection isolated CD4+ and CD8+ cells, and flow cytometry checked purity. Clones were sequenced by immunoSEQ multiplex PCR, and TCRdb holds only the in-frame ones, with some missing. The data contain 15,000 or so clones, approximately 80% of them seen just once; the ten biggest clones take up 12%. This CDR3 contains 13 residues. Germline-derived CDR1 and CDR2 are SGHDT and YYEEEE. Trimming removed 4 bases from V and 5 bases from J, with 12 bases in between. This clone came up once. Its specificity is not known. Source material: CD8+ T cells sorted from blood. The rearrangement links TRBV5-6 to TRBJ1-1; TRBD1 might be the D (6 bases). The sequence came from an adult with rheumatoid arthritis. This CDR3 is CASSVRGGTEAFF. In nucleotides, the CDR3 is TGTGCCAGCAGCGTCAGGGGAGGGACTGAAGCTTTCTTT.